Presented here are 8 T cell receptor beta chains from one specimen sequenced in a study of T cells in Graves' hyperthyroidism and ophthalmopathy. Amplified regions were TCR beta CDR3 sequences from RNA transcripts. The HTBI set primed first-round TCR CDR3 RT-PCR. From the multiplex PCR reads, TCRdb called clonotypes with MiXCR, one entry per CDR3 protein. The table records about 360,000 distinct CDR3 sequences, roughly 13% of them present only once. Sequenced material: blood. Receptor source: a woman under 30 with Graves' hyperthyroidism.

The V call is TRBV18, the J call TRBJ1-4, with D perhaps matching TRBD1 (5 bases). The length of the CDR3 is 14 residues. Germline CDR1 is KGHSH and CDR2 is LQKENI. V gave up 3 bases and J gave up 7 bases, with 12 bases separating them. The DNA for the CDR3 is TGTGCCAGCTCACCTGGCGGCGGGGGTGAAAAACTGTTTTTT. Protein: CASSPGGGGEKLFF.

The chain recombines TRBV5-1 with TRBJ1-2; TRBD1 matches 8 bases. The CDR3 spans 15 residues. V shed 0 bases and J 2 bases; nucleotides not matched to a gene: 3. Germline-derived CDR1 and CDR2 are SGHRS and YFSETQ. DNA of the CDR3: TGCGCCAGCAGCTTGGCGGGACAGGAGAACTATGGCTACACCTTC. Amino acids: CASSLAGQENYGYTF.

The chain employs TRBV19 and TRBJ1-2; D remains unclear. Trimming stripped 3 bases from V and 4 bases from J, with 12 bases between. CDR1 and CDR2 (germline): LNHDA, SQIVND (reference sequence). This CDR3 region has 14 residues. The chain's CDR3 is CASSINSWSYGYTF. Written as DNA, the CDR3 is TGTGCCAGTAGTATTAACAGTTGGAGCTATGGCTACACCTTC.

This clonotype showed up many times. This chain links TRBV7-2 with TRBJ2-1; TRBD1 matches 8 bases. This CDR3 comprises 15 residues. The V gene's germline CDR1 is SGHTA and CDR2 FQGNSA. V trimming: 5 bases; J trimming: 6 bases; junction bases outside the gene matches: 9. The CDR3 loop reads CASSASQGATNEQFF. The CDR3 DNA reads as TGTGCCAGCAGCGCATCTCAGGGGGCAACCAATGAGCAGTTCTTC. Drawing the rest from reference TRBV7-2 and TRBJ2-1, the complete variable domain is GAGVSQSPSNKVTEKGKDVELRCDPISGHTALYWYRQSLGQGLEFLIYFQGNSAPDKSGLPSDRFSAERTGGSVSTLTIQRTQQEDSAVYLCASSASQGATNEQFFGPGTRLTVL.

The chain links TRBV20-1 to TRBJ1-4, with 7 positions matching TRBD1. The CDR3 sequence is 16 residues long. CDR1 DFQATT and CDR2 SNEGSKA come from the germline V gene (reference sequence). J was trimmed by 6 bases and V by 3 bases; bases with no gene match: 13. CDR3 residues: CSASGLPGQNYEKLFF. As DNA, the CDR3 is TGCAGTGCTAGTGGGCTTCCGGGACAGAATTATGAAAAACTGTTTTTT.

This clonotype was counted many times. This chain links TRBV5-1 with TRBJ2-1; maybe TRBD2 (6 bases). The germline V gene has CDR1 SGHRS and CDR2 YFSETQ. With 4 bases removed from V and 9 bases from J, the gap between germline ends came to 11 bases. The CDR3 covers 12 residues. This chain's CDR3 is CASSPDGGEQFF. The CDR3 DNA is TGCGCCAGCAGCCCGGACGGGGGTGAGCAGTTCTTC.

In its sample, this clonotype was seen many times. The chain has TRBV5-6 and TRBJ2-1; 9 bases align to TRBD1. The CDR3 is 14 residues long. V gave up 2 bases and J gave up 9 bases; unmatched junction bases: 6. Per the germline V gene, CDR1 is SGHDT and CDR2 is YYEEEE. The CDR3 DNA is TGTGCCAGCAGCTTTGGGACAGGGATTGGTGAGCAGTTCTTC. Translation gives CASSFGTGIGEQFF.

The V call is TRBV9, the J call TRBJ2-1; D is undetermined. V was cut by 4 bases and J by 2 bases, with 19 bases left in between. This CDR3 has 17 residues. Per the germline V gene, CDR1 is SGDLS and CDR2 is YYNGEE. CDR3 sequence: CASSPRTEARTYNEQFF. The CDR3 DNA is TGTGCCAGCAGCCCCCGGACGGAAGCACGCACCTACAATGAGCAGTTCTTC.